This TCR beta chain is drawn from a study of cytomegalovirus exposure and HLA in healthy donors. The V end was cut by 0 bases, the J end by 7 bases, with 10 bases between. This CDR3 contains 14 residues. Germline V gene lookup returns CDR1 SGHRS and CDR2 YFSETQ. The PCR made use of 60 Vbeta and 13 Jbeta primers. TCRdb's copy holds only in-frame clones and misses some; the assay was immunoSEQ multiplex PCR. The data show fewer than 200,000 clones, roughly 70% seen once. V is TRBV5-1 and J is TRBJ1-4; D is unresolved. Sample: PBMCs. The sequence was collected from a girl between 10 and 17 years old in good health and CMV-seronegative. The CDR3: CASSLDSYGEKLFF. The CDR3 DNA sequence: TGCGCCAGCAGCTTGGATTCGTACGGTGAAAAACTGTTTTTT.